Sequencing of this T cell receptor beta chain was carried out in a study of T cell responses to AZD1222 COVID-19 vaccine. Notes on the study in general: Mostly white British, mostly female donors; authors suggested clonal diversity may be underestimated. Close to half of all spike-specific TCRs reportedly target regions of the variants that are unmutated.

The germline gives CDR1 SGDLS, CDR2 YYNGEE. V shed 7 bases and J shed 3 bases, with 16 bases lying between them. The CDR3 sequence is 14 residues long. On this clone: Its antigen is still unknown.

The assay was immunoSEQ multiplex PCR, and TCRdb's table has in-frame clones only and misses some. The sample lists about 120,000 clones, about 90% occurring once. The chain links TRBV9 to TRBJ1-1; perhaps TRBD1 as D (6 bases). Here the sequenced sample was peripheral blood, taken 28 days after the second AZD1222 dose. This sequence was found in an adult who received the AZD1222 COVID-19 vaccine. The CDR3 is CASVRGTSDTEAFF. CDR3 nucleotide sequence: TGTGCCAGCGTAAGGGGGACGTCGGACACTGAAGCTTTCTTT. The full variable domain, its missing parts supplied by reference TRBV9 and TRBJ1-1, is DSGVTQTPKHLITATGQRVTLRCSPRSGDLSVYWYQQSLDQGLQFLIQYYNGEERAKGNILERFSAQQFPDLHSELNLSSLELGDSALYFCASVRGTSDTEAFFGQGTRLTVV.